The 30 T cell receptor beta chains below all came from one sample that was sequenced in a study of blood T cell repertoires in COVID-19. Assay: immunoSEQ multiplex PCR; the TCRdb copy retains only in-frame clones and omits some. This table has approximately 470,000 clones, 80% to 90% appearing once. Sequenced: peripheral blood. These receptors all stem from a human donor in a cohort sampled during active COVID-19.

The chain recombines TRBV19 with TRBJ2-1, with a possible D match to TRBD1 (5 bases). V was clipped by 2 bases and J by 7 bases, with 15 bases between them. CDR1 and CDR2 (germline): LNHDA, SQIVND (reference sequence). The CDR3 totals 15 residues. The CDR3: CASSIQRGGGNEQFF. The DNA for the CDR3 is TGTGCCAGTAGTATACAAAGGGGTGGCGGAAATGAGCAGTTCTTC. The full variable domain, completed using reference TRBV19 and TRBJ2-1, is DGGITQSPKYLFRKEGQNVTLSCEQNLNHDAMYWYRQDPGQGLRLIYYSQIVNDFQKGDIAEGYSVSREKKESFPLTVTSAQKNPTAFYLCASSIQRGGGNEQFFGPGTRLTVL.

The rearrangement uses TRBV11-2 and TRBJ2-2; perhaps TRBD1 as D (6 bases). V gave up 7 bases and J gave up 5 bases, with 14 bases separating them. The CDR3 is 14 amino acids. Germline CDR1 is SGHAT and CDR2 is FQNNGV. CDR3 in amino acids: CASTPAGETGELFF. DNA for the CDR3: TGTGCCAGCACTCCCGCAGGGGAGACCGGGGAGCTGTTTTTT.

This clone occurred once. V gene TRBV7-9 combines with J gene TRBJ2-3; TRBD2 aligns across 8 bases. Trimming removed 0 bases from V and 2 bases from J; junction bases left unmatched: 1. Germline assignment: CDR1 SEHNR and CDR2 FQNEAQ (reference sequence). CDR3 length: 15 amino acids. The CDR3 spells CASSLASGNTDTQYF. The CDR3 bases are TGTGCCAGCAGCTTAGCTAGCGGGAACACAGATACGCAGTATTTT.

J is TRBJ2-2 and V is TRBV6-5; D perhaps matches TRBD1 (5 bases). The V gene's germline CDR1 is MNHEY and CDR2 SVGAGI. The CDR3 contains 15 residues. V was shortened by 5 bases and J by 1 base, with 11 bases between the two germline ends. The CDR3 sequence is CASSSDRLNTGELFF. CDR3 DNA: TGTGCCAGCAGTAGCGACAGACTGAACACCGGGGAGCTGTTTTTT.

The CDR3 sequence is CASSIFAGGTDTQYF. CDR3 nucleotides: TGTGCCAGTAGTATCTTTGCGGGAGGCACAGATACGCAGTATTTT. The chain joins TRBV19 to TRBJ2-3; 7 positions match TRBD2. Per germline, CDR1 LNHDA and CDR2 SQIVND (reference sequence). This CDR3 is 15 amino acids long. The V and J ends lost 3 bases and 1 base, in that order; junction bases with no gene match: 4.

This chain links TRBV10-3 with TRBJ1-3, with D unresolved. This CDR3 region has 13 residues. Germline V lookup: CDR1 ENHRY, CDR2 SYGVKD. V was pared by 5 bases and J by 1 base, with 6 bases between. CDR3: CAISQISGNTIYF. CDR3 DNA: TGTGCCATCAGTCAGATTTCTGGAAACACCATATATTTT.

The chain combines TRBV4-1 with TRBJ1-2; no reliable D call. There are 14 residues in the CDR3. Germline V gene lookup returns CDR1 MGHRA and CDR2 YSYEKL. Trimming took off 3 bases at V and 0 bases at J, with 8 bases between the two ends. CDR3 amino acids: CASSHRTTNYGYTF. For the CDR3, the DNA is TGCGCCAGCAGCCACCGGACTACTAACTATGGCTACACCTTC.

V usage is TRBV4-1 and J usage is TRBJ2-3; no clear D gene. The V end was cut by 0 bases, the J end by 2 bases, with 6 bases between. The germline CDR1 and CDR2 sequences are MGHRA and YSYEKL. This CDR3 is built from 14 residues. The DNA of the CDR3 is TGCGCCAGCAGCCAAGACGGTTTCACAGATACGCAGTATTTT. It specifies CASSQDGFTDTQYF.

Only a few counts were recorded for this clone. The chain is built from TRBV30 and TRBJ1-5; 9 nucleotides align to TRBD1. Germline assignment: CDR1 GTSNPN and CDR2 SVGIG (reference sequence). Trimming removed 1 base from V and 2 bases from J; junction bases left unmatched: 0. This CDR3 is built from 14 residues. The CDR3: CAWSGQGGNQPQHF. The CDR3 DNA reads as TGTGCCTGGAGTGGACAGGGGGGCAATCAGCCCCAGCATTTT. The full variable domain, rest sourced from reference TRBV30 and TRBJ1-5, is SQTIHQWPATLVQPVGSPLSLECTVEGTSNPNLYWYRQAAGRGLQLLFYSVGIGQISSEVPQNLSASRPQDRQFILSSKKLLLSDSGFYLCAWSGQGGNQPQHFGDGTRLSIL.

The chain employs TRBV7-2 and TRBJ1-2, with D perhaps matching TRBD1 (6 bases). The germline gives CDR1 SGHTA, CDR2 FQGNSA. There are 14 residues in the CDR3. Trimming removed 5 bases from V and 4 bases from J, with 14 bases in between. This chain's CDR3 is CASSVETGSYGYTF. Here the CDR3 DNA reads TGTGCCAGCAGCGTAGAAACAGGGAGCTATGGCTACACCTTC.

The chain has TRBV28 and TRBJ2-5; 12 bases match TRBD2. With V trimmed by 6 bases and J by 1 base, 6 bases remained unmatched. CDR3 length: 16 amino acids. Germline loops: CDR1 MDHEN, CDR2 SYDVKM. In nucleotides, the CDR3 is TGTGCCAGCAGCGACCCACTAGCGGGGGGCCAAGAGACCCAGTACTTC. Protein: CASSDPLAGGQETQYF. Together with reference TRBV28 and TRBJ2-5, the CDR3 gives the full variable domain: DVKVTQSSRYLVKRTGEKVFLECVQDMDHENMFWYRQDPGLGLRLIYFSYDVKMKEKGDIPEGYSVSREKKERFSLILESASTNQTSMYLCASSDPLAGGQETQYFGPGTRLLVL.

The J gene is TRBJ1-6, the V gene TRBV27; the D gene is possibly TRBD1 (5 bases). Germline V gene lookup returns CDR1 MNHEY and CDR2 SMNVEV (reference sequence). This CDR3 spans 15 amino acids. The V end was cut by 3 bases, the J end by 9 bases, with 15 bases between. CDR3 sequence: CASSFGGVRGSPLHF. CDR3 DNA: TGTGCCAGCAGTTTTGGGGGGGTGCGTGGTTCACCCCTCCACTTT.

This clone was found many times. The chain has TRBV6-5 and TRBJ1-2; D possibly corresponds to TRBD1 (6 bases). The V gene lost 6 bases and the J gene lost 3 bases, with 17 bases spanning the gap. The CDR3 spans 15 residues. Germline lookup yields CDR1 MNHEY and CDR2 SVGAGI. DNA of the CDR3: TGTGCCAGCAGGCCCCAGGGGCTGATTGACTATGGCTACACCTTC. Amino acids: CASRPQGLIDYGYTF.

The chain's CDR3 is CASSPLVEYYNEQFF. CDR3 in DNA: TGTGCCAGTAGTCCCTTGGTGGAGTACTACAATGAGCAGTTCTTC. The chain carries TRBV19 and TRBJ2-1; D not resolved. CDR1 LNHDA and CDR2 SQIVND come from the germline V gene (reference sequence). CDR3 length: 15 residues. With 5 bases removed from V and 3 bases from J, the gap between germline ends came to 14 bases.

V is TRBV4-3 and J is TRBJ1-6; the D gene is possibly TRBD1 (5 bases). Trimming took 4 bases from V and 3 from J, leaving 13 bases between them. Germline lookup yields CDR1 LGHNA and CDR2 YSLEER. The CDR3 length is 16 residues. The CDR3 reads CASSRITGGYNSPLHF. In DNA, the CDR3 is TGCGCCAGCAGCCGAATTACGGGGGGCTATAATTCACCCCTCCACTTT.

CDR3 sequence reads: CASGGGSPSNQPQHF. In DNA, the CDR3 is TGTGCCAGTGGAGGGGGCAGTCCGAGCAATCAGCCCCAGCATTTT. This chain links TRBV28 with TRBJ1-5; 7 nucleotides align to TRBD1. After removal of 9 bases from V and 1 base from J, the junction contained 9 bases not matched to a gene. Germline V gene data show CDR1 as MDHEN and CDR2 as SYDVKM. The CDR3 length is 15 residues. The full variable domain, in which reference TRBV28 and TRBJ1-5 provide the parts outside the CDR3, is DVKVTQSSRYLVKRTGEKVFLECVQDMDHENMFWYRQDPGLGLRLIYFSYDVKMKEKGDIPEGYSVSREKKERFSLILESASTNQTSMYLCASGGGSPSNQPQHFGDGTRLSIL.

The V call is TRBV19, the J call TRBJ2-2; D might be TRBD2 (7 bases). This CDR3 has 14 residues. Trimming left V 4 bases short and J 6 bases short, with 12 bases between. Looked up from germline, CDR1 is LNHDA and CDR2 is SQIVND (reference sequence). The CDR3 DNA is TGTGCCAGTAGTACCCGGGGGGCTCCCGGGGAGCTGTTTTTT. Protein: CASSTRGAPGELFF.

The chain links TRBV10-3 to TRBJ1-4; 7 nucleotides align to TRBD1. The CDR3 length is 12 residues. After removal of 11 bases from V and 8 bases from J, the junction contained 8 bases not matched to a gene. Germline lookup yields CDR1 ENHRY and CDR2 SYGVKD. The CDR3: CAARGVEEKLFF. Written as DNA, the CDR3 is TGTGCCGCCAGGGGGGTAGAGGAAAAACTGTTTTTT.

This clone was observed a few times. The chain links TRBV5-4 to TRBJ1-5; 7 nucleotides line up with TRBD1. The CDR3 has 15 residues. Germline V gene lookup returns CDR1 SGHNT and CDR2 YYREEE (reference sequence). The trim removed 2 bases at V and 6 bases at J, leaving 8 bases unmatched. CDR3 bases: TGTGCCAGCAGCTTTGGCAGGGGGGCTGGTCAGCCCCAGCATTTT. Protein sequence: CASSFGRGAGQPQHF.

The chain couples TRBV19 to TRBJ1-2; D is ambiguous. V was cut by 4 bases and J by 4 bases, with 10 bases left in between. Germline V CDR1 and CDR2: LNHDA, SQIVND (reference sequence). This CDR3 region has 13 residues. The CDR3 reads CASSKQTIYGYTF. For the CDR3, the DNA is TGTGCCAGTAGTAAGCAGACAATCTATGGCTACACCTTC.

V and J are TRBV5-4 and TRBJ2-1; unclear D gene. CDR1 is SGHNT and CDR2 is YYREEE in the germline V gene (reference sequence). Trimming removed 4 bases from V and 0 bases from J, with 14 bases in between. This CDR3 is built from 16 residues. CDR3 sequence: CASSEGNYRSYNEQFF. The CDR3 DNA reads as TGTGCCAGCAGCGAAGGAAACTACCGCTCCTACAATGAGCAGTTCTTC.

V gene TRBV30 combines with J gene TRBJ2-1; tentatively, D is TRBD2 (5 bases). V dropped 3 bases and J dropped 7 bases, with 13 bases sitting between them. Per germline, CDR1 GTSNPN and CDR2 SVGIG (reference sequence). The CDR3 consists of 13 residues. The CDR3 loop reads CAWRVGVFNEQFF. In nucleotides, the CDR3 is TGTGCCTGGAGGGTGGGAGTTTTTAATGAGCAGTTCTTC. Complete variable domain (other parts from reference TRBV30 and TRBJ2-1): SQTIHQWPATLVQPVGSPLSLECTVEGTSNPNLYWYRQAAGRGLQLLFYSVGIGQISSEVPQNLSASRPQDRQFILSSKKLLLSDSGFYLCAWRVGVFNEQFFGPGTRLTVL.

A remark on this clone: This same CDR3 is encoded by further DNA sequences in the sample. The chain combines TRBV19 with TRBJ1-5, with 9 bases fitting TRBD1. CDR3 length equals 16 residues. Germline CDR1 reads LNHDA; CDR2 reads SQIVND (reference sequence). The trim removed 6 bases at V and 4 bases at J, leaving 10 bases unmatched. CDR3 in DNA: TGTGCCAGTAGCCGCCCCGGACAGGGGCGAAATCAGCCCCAGCATTTT. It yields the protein CASSRPGQGRNQPQHF.

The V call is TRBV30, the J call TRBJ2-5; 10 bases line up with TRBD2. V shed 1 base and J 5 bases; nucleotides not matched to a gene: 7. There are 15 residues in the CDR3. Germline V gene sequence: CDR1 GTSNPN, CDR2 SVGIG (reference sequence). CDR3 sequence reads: CAWSASGRAGETQYF. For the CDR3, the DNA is TGTGCCTGGAGTGCGAGCGGGAGGGCCGGTGAGACCCAGTACTTC. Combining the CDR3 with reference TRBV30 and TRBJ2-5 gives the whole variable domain SQTIHQWPATLVQPVGSPLSLECTVEGTSNPNLYWYRQAAGRGLQLLFYSVGIGQISSEVPQNLSASRPQDRQFILSSKKLLLSDSGFYLCAWSASGRAGETQYFGPGTRLLVL.

The CDR3 DNA sequence: TGCGCCAGCAGCTCCCCCTCGTCGTCCGACGAGCAGTACTTC. It codes for CASSSPSSSDEQYF. V and J are TRBV5-1 and TRBJ2-7; D ambiguous. V lost 3 bases to trimming and J lost 5 bases, with 15 bases between them. Germline V gene data show CDR1 as SGHRS and CDR2 as YFSETQ. This CDR3 is built from 14 residues.

The CDR3 spells CASSSRQGGGEKLFF. The DNA for the CDR3 is TGCGCCAGCAGCTCGAGACAGGGAGGTGGGGAAAAACTGTTTTTT. J is TRBJ1-4 and V is TRBV5-1; TRBD1 agrees at 7 bases. Germline V gene data show CDR1 as SGHRS and CDR2 as YFSETQ. V was clipped by 3 bases and J by 8 bases; unmatched bases: 10. This CDR3 comprises 15 residues.

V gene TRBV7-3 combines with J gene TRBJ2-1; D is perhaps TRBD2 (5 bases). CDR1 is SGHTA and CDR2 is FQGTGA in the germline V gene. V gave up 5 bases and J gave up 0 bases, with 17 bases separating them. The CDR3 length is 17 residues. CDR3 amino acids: CASSMSGTRHSYNEQFF. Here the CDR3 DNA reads TGTGCCAGCAGCATGAGCGGAACCAGACACTCCTACAATGAGCAGTTCTTC.

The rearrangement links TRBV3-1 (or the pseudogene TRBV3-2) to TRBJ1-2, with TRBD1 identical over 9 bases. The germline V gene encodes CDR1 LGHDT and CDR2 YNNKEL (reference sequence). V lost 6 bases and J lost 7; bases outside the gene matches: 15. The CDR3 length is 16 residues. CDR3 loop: CASRQQYAGQGFGYTF. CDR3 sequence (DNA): TGTGCCAGCAGGCAACAATATGCGGGACAGGGATTTGGCTACACCTTC.

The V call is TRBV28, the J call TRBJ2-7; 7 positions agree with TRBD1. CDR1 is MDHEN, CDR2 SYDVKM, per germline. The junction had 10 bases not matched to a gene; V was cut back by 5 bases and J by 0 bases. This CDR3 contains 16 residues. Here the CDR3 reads CASSGTPGQPSYEQYF. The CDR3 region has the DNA TGTGCCAGCAGTGGGACACCGGGACAGCCCTCCTACGAGCAGTACTTC. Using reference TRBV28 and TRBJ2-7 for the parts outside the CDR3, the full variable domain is DVKVTQSSRYLVKRTGEKVFLECVQDMDHENMFWYRQDPGLGLRLIYFSYDVKMKEKGDIPEGYSVSREKKERFSLILESASTNQTSMYLCASSGTPGQPSYEQYFGPGTRLTVT.

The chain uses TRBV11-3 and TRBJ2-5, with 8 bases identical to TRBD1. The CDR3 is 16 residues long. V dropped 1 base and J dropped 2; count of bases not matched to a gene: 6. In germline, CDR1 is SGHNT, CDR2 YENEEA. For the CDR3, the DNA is TGTGCCAGCAGCTTAGGGACAGGGTGGCTGCAAGAGACCCAGTACTTC. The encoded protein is CASSLGTGWLQETQYF.